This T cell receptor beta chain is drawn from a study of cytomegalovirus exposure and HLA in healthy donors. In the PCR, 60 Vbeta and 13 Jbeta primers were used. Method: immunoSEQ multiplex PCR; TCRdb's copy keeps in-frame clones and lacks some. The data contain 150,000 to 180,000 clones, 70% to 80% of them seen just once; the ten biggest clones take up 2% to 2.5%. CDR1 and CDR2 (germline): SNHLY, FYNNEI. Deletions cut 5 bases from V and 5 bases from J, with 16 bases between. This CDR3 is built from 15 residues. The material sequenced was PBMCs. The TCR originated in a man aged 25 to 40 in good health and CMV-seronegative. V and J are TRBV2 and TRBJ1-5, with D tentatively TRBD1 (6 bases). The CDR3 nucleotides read TGTGCCAGCAGTCTCGAGGGGGGGAAGTATCAGCCCCAGCATTTT. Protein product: CASSLEGGKYQPQHF.